This TCR beta chain is from a study of blood T cells in healthy people across ages. Study-level points and caveats: Considered underestimates were the diversity estimates obtained from one million T cells.

This clonotype showed up just a few times. Its antigen remains unidentified. Next came a second PCR, run for about 6 to 11 cycles, which used a sample-barcoded 5' primer along with a J-beta primer mix. TCRdb re-called the 5' RACE reads through MiXCR, storing one row per CDR3 protein. This table has 650,000 to 1,000,000 distinct CDR3 sequences, roughly 40% appearing once. Unmatched junction bases numbered 12, after V lost 5 bases and J lost 10 bases. The CDR3 covers 17 residues. Looked up from germline, CDR1 is SGHVS and CDR2 is FQNEAQ. The rearrangement links TRBV7-8 to TRBJ2-1; 15 bases fit TRBD2. The source is a young man in good health. Sequencing used blood. DNA for the CDR3: TGTGCCAGCAGCGCTAGGACTAGCGGGGGGGCTATTAGCGAGCAGTTCTTC. Protein sequence: CASSARTSGGAISEQFF. Full variable domain (rest looked up from reference TRBV7-8 and TRBJ2-1): GAGVSQSPRYKVAKRGQDVALRCDPISGHVSLFWYQQALGQGPEFLTYFQNEAQLDKSGLPSDRFFAERPEGSVSTLKIQRTQQEDSAVYLCASSARTSGGAISEQFFGPGTRLTVL.